Following are 8 T cell receptor beta chains from one sample sequenced in a study of early T cells in non-severe SARS-CoV-2 infection. Using its own MiXCR run on the 5' RACE reads, TCRdb lists one record per CDR3 protein. The sample consists of 80,000 to 100,000 distinct CDR3 sequences, roughly 12% of them appearing once. Sequencing was done on a sample of whole blood. The receptor source for this set is an adult who was a healthcare worker with PCR-confirmed SARS-CoV-2 infection or an uninfected control (not recorded which).

The rearrangement links TRBV9 to TRBJ2-3; 14 nucleotides match TRBD2. This CDR3 spans 15 amino acids. Germline CDR1 and CDR2: SGDLS and YYNGEE. J lost 4 bases, V lost 2 bases, and 0 bases had no gene match. The CDR3 spells CASSVTSGRADTQYF. DNA of the CDR3: TGTGCCAGCAGCGTGACTAGCGGGAGGGCAGATACGCAGTATTTT.

J is TRBJ2-1 and V is TRBV7-6, with 7 bases aligning to TRBD2. Germline V lookup: CDR1 SGHVS, CDR2 FNYEAQ. Trimming cost V 0 bases and J 4 bases; bases outside gene matches: 9. The length of the CDR3 is 17 residues. CDR3 sequence reads: CASSLASTGGLYNEQFF. DNA of the CDR3: TGTGCCAGCAGCTTAGCGAGTACGGGAGGCCTGTACAATGAGCAGTTCTTC.

The rearrangement uses TRBV7-9 and TRBJ2-6, with D perhaps assigned TRBD1 or TRBD2 (5 bases each). V lost 2 bases, J lost 1 base, and 18 bases lay in between. The CDR3 contains 19 residues. Germline V gene lookup returns CDR1 SEHNR and CDR2 FQNEAQ (reference sequence). The CDR3 nucleotides read TGTGCCAGCAGCTTATGGGATGGGGCCCGAGGGTCTGGGGCCAACGTCCTGACTTTC. Translated, it gives CASSLWDGARGSGANVLTF. Full variable domain (outside the CDR3, taken from reference TRBV7-9 and TRBJ2-6): DTGVSQNPRHKITKRGQNVTFRCDPISEHNRLYWYRQTLGQGPEFLTYFQNEAQLEKSRLLSDRFSAERPKGSFSTLEIQRTEQGDSAMYLCASSLWDGARGSGANVLTFGAGSRLTVL.

The V gene is TRBV7-3, the J gene TRBJ2-7, with 8 bases fitting TRBD1. Trimming cost V 3 bases and J 7 bases; bases outside gene matches: 11. Germline V gives CDR1 SGHTA, CDR2 FQGTGA. The CDR3 runs 15 residues. The CDR3 spells CASSFQGATLREQYF. The CDR3 DNA follows: TGTGCCAGCAGCTTTCAGGGGGCCACCTTGAGGGAGCAGTACTTC. Looking up the rest from reference TRBV7-3 and TRBJ2-7 gives the full variable domain: GAGVSQTPSNKVTEKGKYVELRCDPISGHTALYWYRQSLGQGPEFLIYFQGTGAADDSGLPNDRFFAVRPEGSVSTLKIQRTERGDSAVYLCASSFQGATLREQYFGPGTRLTVT.

This clonotype was detected only a few times. V gene TRBV5-5 combines with J gene TRBJ2-3, with 10 nucleotides matching TRBD1. CDR1 and CDR2 (germline): SGHKS, YYEKEE (reference sequence). The junction had 10 bases not matched to a gene; V was cut back by 4 bases and J by 5 bases. The CDR3 covers 16 residues. The DNA of the CDR3 is TGTGCCAGCAGCCATCGACAGGGGGCGGCGAGAGATACGCAGTATTTT. It encodes CASSHRQGAARDTQYF.

This clonotype has a handful of counts. The chain carries TRBV29-1 and TRBJ2-3; D possibly corresponds to TRBD1 (5 bases). Germline-derived CDR1 and CDR2 are SQVTM and ANQGSEA. The V end lost 5 bases, the J end lost 0 bases, and 15 bases lay between the germline ends. The CDR3 consists of 15 residues. The CDR3 bases are TGCAGCGTTCTGACCCAGGGTATTAGCACAGATACGCAGTATTTT. Its protein product is CSVLTQGISTDTQYF.

This clonotype turned up a few times. The V gene is TRBV25-1, the J gene TRBJ2-7, with 10 positions matching TRBD2. This CDR3 comprises 16 residues. Germline CDR1 reads MGHDK; CDR2 reads SYGVNS. Unmatched junction bases numbered 14, after V lost 7 bases and J lost 5 bases. The CDR3 region has the DNA TGTGCCAGCACCCCAGGAGGAACTAGCGGGACACACGAGCAGTACTTC. The encoded protein is CASTPGGTSGTHEQYF.

This clonotype has at least ten counts. The V and J genes are TRBV19 and TRBJ2-1; D is undetermined. This CDR3 comprises 18 residues. CDR1 is LNHDA, CDR2 SQIVND, per germline (reference sequence). Trimming left V 0 bases short and J 9 bases short, with 24 bases between. CDR3: CASSIDHSRMDPIGEQFF. The CDR3 DNA follows: TGTGCCAGTAGTATAGACCATAGCAGGATGGACCCAATAGGTGAGCAGTTCTTC.